This T cell receptor beta chain was retrieved from a study of regulatory T cells in long-lasting Graves disease. This clonotype showed up many times. Its antigen is unknown. As for time point: newly diagnosed GD, antithyroid drugs for less than 3 months. PBMCs were the source of the RNA used for TCR sequencing. For TCR beta, libraries came from iRepertoire HTBI primers and Arm-PCR of CDR3 regions. MiXCR was run by TCRdb on the multiplex PCR reads, yielding one entry per CDR3 protein. This table has under 700,000 distinct CDR3 sequences, more than 15% appearing once. General study findings and limits: Researchers reported studying only peripheral blood, not thyroid tissue.

This CDR3 contains 12 residues. The V end lost 4 bases, the J end lost 6 bases, and 9 bases lay between the germline ends. Another study also made use of these data, one on T cells in Graves' hyperthyroidism and ophthalmopathy. Turning to that study: In making diagnoses, clinical symptoms, serum thyroxine and TRAb, thyroid ultrasound and orbital computed tomography were all used.

The genes are TRBV12-3 or TRBV12-4 and TRBJ1-2, with D perhaps TRBD1 (6 bases). This TCR was recovered from a woman between 40 and 65 years old with Graves disease. Sequencing used peripheral blood mononuclear cells (PBMCs), obtained at new diagnosis, from a patient treated with antithyroid drugs. The CDR3, as DNA: TGTGCCAGCAGTTCCAACAGGGATGGCTACACCTTC. Its protein product is CASSSNRDGYTF.